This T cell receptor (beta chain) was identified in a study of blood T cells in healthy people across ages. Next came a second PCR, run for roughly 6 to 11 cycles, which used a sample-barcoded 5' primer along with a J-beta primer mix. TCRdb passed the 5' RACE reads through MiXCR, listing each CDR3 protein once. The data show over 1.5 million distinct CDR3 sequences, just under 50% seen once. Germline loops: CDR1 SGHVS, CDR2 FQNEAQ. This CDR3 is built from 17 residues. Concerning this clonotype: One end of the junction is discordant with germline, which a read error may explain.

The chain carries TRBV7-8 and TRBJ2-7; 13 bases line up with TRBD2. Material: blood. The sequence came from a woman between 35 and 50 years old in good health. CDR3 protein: CAGSLVGTSGAPYEQYF. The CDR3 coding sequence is TGTGCCGGCAGCTTAGTTGGGACTAGCGGGGCCCCCTACGAGCAGTACTTC.